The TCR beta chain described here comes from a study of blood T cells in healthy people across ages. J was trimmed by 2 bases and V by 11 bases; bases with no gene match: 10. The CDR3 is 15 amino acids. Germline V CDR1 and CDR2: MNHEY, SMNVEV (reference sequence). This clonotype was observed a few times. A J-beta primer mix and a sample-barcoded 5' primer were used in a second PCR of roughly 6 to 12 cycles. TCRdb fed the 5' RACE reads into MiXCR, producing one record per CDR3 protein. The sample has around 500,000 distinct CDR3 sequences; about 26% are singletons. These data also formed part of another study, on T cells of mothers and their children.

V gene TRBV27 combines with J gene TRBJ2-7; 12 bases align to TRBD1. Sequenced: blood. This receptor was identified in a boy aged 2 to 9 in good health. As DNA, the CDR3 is TGTGCCGTCCGGGACAGGGGGCGAATCCCCTACGAGCAGTACTTC. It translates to CAVRDRGRIPYEQYF.